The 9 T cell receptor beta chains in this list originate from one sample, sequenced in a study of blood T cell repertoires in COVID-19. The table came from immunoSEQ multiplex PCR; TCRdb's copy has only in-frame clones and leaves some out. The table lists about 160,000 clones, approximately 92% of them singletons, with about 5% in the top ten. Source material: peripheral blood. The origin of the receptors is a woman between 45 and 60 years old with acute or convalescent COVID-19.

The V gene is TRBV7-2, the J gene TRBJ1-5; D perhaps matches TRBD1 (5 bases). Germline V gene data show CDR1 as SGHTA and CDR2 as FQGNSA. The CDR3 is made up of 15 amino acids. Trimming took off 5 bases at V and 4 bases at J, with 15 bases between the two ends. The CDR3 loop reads CASSAGDSYNQPQHF. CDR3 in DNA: TGTGCCAGCAGCGCAGGAGACAGTTATAATCAGCCCCAGCATTTT.

The CDR3 DNA is TGTGCCAGCAGCGTAGCAATGTTAGCGGGGGCCCTCAATGAGCAGTTCTTC. Its protein is CASSVAMLAGALNEQFF. The rearrangement uses TRBV9 and TRBJ2-1, with TRBD2 identical over 9 bases. V dropped 0 bases and J dropped 6; count of bases not matched to a gene: 10. The CDR3 is 17 amino acids. From germline, CDR1 is SGDLS and CDR2 YYNGEE.

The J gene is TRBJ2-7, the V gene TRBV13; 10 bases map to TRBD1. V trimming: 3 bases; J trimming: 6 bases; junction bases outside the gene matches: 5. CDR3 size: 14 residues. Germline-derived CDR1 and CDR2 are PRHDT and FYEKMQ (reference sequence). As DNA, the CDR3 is TGTGCCAGCAGCTTGGGACAGGGGTTGGGCGAGCAGTACTTC. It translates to CASSLGQGLGEQYF.

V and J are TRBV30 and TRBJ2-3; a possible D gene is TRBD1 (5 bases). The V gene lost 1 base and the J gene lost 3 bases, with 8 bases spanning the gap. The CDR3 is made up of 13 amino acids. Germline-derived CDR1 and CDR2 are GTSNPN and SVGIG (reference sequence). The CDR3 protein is CAWSGRVTDTQYF. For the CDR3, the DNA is TGTGCCTGGAGTGGCAGGGTAACAGATACGCAGTATTTT.

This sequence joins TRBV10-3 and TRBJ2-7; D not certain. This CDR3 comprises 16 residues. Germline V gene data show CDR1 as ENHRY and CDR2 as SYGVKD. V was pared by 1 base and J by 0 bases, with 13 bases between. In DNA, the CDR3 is TGTGCCATCAGTGAGTTCGGCACGTCTAGCTCCTACGAGCAGTACTTC. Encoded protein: CAISEFGTSSSYEQYF.

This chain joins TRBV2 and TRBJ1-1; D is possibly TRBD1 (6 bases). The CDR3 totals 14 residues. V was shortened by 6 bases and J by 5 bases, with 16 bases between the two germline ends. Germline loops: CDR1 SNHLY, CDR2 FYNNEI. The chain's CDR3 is CASSLQGRVTEAFF. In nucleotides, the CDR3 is TGTGCCAGCAGCCTACAGGGTAGGGTAACTGAAGCTTTCTTT.

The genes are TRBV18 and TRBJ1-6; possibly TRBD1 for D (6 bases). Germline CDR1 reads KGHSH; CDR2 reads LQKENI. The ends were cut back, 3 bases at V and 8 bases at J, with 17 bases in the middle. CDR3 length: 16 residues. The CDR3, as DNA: TGTGCCAGCTCACCCCCTAAGGCACAGGGCTATTCACCCCTCCACTTT. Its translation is CASSPPKAQGYSPLHF.

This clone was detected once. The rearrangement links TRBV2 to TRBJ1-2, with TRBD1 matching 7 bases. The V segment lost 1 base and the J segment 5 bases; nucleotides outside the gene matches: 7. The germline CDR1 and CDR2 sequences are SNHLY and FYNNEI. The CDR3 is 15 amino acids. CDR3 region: CASSEVGTAMYGYTF. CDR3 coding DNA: TGTGCCAGCAGTGAAGTTGGGACAGCGATGTATGGCTACACCTTC.

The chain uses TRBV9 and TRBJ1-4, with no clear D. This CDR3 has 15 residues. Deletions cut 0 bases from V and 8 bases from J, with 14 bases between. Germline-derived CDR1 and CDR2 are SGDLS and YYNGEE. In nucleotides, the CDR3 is TGTGCCAGCAGCGTAGAGGAGGGCTTTCGAGAAAAACTGTTTTTT. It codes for CASSVEEGFREKLFF.